This is a list of T cell receptor beta chains from one sample in a study of blood T cell dynamics during melanoma immunotherapy. The protocol was immunoSEQ multiplex PCR, while the TCRdb copy is restricted to in-frame clones and leaves out a portion. The table records 25,000 to 30,000 clones, roughly 88% of them present only once. The sequences come from blood, collected from a patient treated with checkpoint blockade. These receptors were obtained from a human donor with melanoma. The CDR3 runs from the conserved cysteine through the conserved F or W. The order of the fields is J gene, V gene, clone size, D gene, CDR3 protein, CDR3 DNA. A D gene is named only where the DNA matches it firmly. Clone size is given for some rows only: seen once, a few or many times, or a class if the clone is expanded.

J: TRBJ1-1
V: TRBV6-5
size: NA
D: NA
CDR3: CASRDSLNTEAFF
DNA: TGTGCCAGCAGGGACAGTCTGAACACTGAAGCTTTCTTT

J: TRBJ1-2
V: TRBV28
size: NA
D: NA
CDR3: CASSGPGASPNYGYTF
DNA: TGTGCCAGCAGTGGGCCAGGGGCCTCTCCTAACTATGGCTACACCTTC

J: TRBJ1-4
V: TRBV5-1
size: NA
D: NA
CDR3: CASSFWGGNEKLFF
DNA: TGCGCCAGCAGCTTTTGGGGCGGTAATGAAAAACTGTTTTTT

J: TRBJ1-5
V: TRBV6-5
size: once
D: NA
CDR3: CASRPAGNQPQHF
DNA: TGTGCCAGCAGGCCGGCGGGTAATCAGCCCCAGCATTTT

J: TRBJ2-7
V: TRBV19
size: NA
D: NA
CDR3: CASSIGADSYEQYF
DNA: TGTGCCAGTAGTATCGGGGCGGATTCCTACGAGCAGTACTTC

J: TRBJ1-6
V: TRBV19
size: few
D: NA
CDR3: CASSRTPGPASNSPLHF
DNA: TGTGCCAGTAGTCGCACCCCGGGACCGGCTTCTAATTCACCCCTCCACTTT

J: TRBJ2-1
V: TRBV29-1
size: once
D: TRBD2
CDR3: CSVVGLAGYNEQFF
DNA: TGCAGCGTTGTCGGGCTAGCGGGATACAATGAGCAGTTCTTC

J: TRBJ2-1
V: TRBV7-9
size: few
D: NA
CDR3: CATTKGSYNEQFF
DNA: TGTGCCACCACGAAGGGCTCGTACAATGAGCAGTTCTTC

J: TRBJ1-2
V: TRBV19
size: NA
D: NA
CDR3: CASSISRGRNYGYTF
DNA: TGTGCCAGTAGTATTTCTCGGGGCAGGAACTATGGCTACACCTTC

J: TRBJ1-1
V: TRBV5-4
size: NA
D: TRBD1
CDR3: CASRGQGSEAFF
DNA: TGTGCCAGTCGGGGACAGGGGTCCGAAGCTTTCTTT